This passage covers 21 T cell receptor beta chains from one sample sequenced in a study of response to subunit inactivated influenza vaccine. TCRdb analysed the RT-PCR reads with MiXCR anew, one entry per CDR3 protein. The table includes some 550,000 distinct CDR3 sequences, approximately 22% detected once. The sample also formed part of further work on T cells expressing NK-cell markers. That source adds: UMI-tagged 5'RACE template switching yielded the TCR beta cDNA.

Sequencing was performed on CD4+ T cells sorted from PBMCs, taken 12 days after vaccination. The receptor set was obtained from a man over 45 who received an inactivated influenza vaccine.

The CDR3 here is CASSLLWDDEKLFF. The CDR3 DNA sequence: TGTGCCAGCAGCTTGTTGTGGGACGATGAAAAACTGTTTTTT. The J gene is TRBJ1-4, the V gene TRBV7-9; the D gene is possibly TRBD1 (5 bases). Trimming shortened V by 3 bases and J by 6 bases, and 11 bases separated the two germline ends. The CDR3 covers 14 residues. Germline V CDR1 and CDR2: SEHNR, FQNEAQ (reference sequence).

The rearrangement uses TRBV6-5 and TRBJ1-6; D ambiguous. Germline V CDR1 and CDR2: MNHEY, SVGAGI. Trimming took off 0 bases at V and 8 bases at J, with 5 bases between the two ends. The CDR3 has 13 amino acids. CDR3 DNA sequence: TGTGCCAGCAGTTACTCAGGGTATTCACCCCTCCACTTT. This sequence encodes CASSYSGYSPLHF.

The chain links TRBV20-1 to TRBJ2-1, with 12 nucleotides matching TRBD2. V shed 5 bases and J 8 bases; nucleotides not matched to a gene: 10. CDR1 is DFQATT and CDR2 is SNEGSKA in the germline V gene (reference sequence). This CDR3 spans 15 amino acids. In DNA, the CDR3 is TGCAGTGCTTTTAAGACTAGCGGGAGCAGGGATGAGCAGTTCTTC. Amino acids: CSAFKTSGSRDEQFF.

The J gene is TRBJ2-3, the V gene TRBV9, with TRBD2 matching over 7 bases. V trimming: 7 bases; J trimming: 4 bases; junction bases outside the gene matches: 6. CDR3 size: 13 residues. CDR1 and CDR2 (germline): SGDLS, YYNGEE. CDR3 sequence (DNA): TGTGCCAGCTCTGCGGGAGATTCAGATACGCAGTATTTT. This gives the protein CASSAGDSDTQYF.

This chain uses TRBV29-1 with TRBJ1-1; 9 positions agree with TRBD1. The CDR3 loop spans 17 amino acids. Unmatched junction bases numbered 20, after V lost 8 bases and J lost 4 bases. CDR1 is SQVTM and CDR2 is ANQGSEA in the germline V gene. Written as DNA, the CDR3 is TGCAGCTCCGCAAAGGGTTGGGTCGGGACAGGGATCACTGAAGCTTTCTTT. It yields the protein CSSAKGWVGTGITEAFF.

This clonotype has more than one count but fewer than ten. CDR3 DNA: TGCAGTGCTAGGGGCATACCCGGACTAGCCGGGTTCGGGGAGACCCAGTACTTC. Translating it yields CSARGIPGLAGFGETQYF. The V gene is TRBV20-1, the J gene TRBJ2-5; TRBD2 matches 8 bases. V was pared by 3 bases and J by 5 bases, with 20 bases of the junction left unmatched. The CDR3 loop spans 18 amino acids. The V gene's germline CDR1 is DFQATT and CDR2 SNEGSKA (reference sequence).

This clonotype has just a few counts. The J gene is TRBJ2-1, the V gene TRBV20-1, with TRBD2 matching over 11 bases. Germline CDR1 reads DFQATT; CDR2 reads SNEGSKA (reference sequence). This CDR3 region has 14 residues. The V gene end was trimmed by 6 bases and the J gene end by 2 bases; junction bases not matched to a gene: 3. This chain's CDR3 is CSAPTSGAYNEQFF. The DNA of the CDR3 is TGCAGTGCACCGACTAGCGGGGCCTACAATGAGCAGTTCTTC.

The chain couples TRBV6-5 to TRBJ2-7; 7 bases are shared with TRBD1. Per germline, CDR1 MNHEY and CDR2 SVGAGI. Unmatched junction bases numbered 3, after V lost 2 bases and J lost 5 bases. The CDR3 contains 13 residues. This CDR3 is CASSYGTENEQYF. CDR3 DNA sequence: TGTGCCAGCAGTTACGGGACAGAAAACGAGCAGTACTTC.

This clonotype has ten or more counts. V gene TRBV10-3 combines with J gene TRBJ2-1, with D possibly TRBD1 on 6 matching bases. Germline-derived CDR1 and CDR2 are ENHRY and SYGVKD. Trimming shortened V by 7 bases and J by 9 bases, and 16 bases separated the two germline ends. The CDR3 totals 13 residues. The chain's CDR3 is CAIKGGAPVEQFF. DNA for the CDR3: TGTGCCATCAAAGGGGGAGCCCCGGTTGAGCAGTTCTTC.

Notes on this clonotype: Since a much larger clone is just one base distant, this may be a read error. The gene calls are TRBV10-3 and TRBJ2-5; D remains unclear. V was clipped by 8 bases and J by 5 bases, with 9 bases between them. Germline lookup yields CDR1 ENHRY and CDR2 SYGVKD. The CDR3 extends over 11 amino acids. The CDR3 sequence is CAIGRGETQYF. The CDR3 DNA is TGTGCCATCGGTCGTGGGGAGACCCAGTACTTC.

In this sample, this clonotype turned up a few times. The V call is TRBV10-3, the J call TRBJ1-2; maybe TRBD1 (5 bases). The CDR3 is 15 amino acids. Trimming removed 2 bases at V and 2 bases at J, with 12 bases between. Germline CDR1 ENHRY, CDR2 SYGVKD. The CDR3 is CAISERGLSNYGYTF. DNA of the CDR3: TGTGCCATCAGTGAGAGGGGACTCTCAAACTATGGCTACACCTTC.

The chain couples TRBV5-1 to TRBJ2-1; 14 nucleotides match TRBD2. Germline CDR1 SGHRS, CDR2 YFSETQ. Trimming took 4 bases from V and 5 from J; bases not matched to a gene: 8. This CDR3 has 17 amino acids. The CDR3 loop is CASSLGTSGSPDNEQFF. The CDR3 DNA is TGCGCCAGCAGCCTCGGGACTAGCGGGAGTCCCGACAATGAGCAGTTCTTC.

The rearrangement joins TRBV5-1 to TRBJ2-3; 14 bases are a match to TRBD2. Germline lookup yields CDR1 SGHRS and CDR2 YFSETQ. This CDR3 region has 18 residues. Trimming cost V 4 bases and J 5 bases; bases outside gene matches: 12. DNA for the CDR3: TGCGCCAGCAGCCGTAACCCGACTAGCGGGAGGGCTGGAGATACGCAGTATTTT. Its protein product is CASSRNPTSGRAGDTQYF.

This clonotype was found once. J is TRBJ2-2 and V is TRBV15, with D possibly being TRBD1 (5 bases). The germline V and J ends were trimmed by 3 bases and 3 bases, with 5 bases remaining between them. This CDR3 comprises 13 residues. The germline gives CDR1 LNHNV, CDR2 YYDKDF (reference sequence). CDR3 region: CATSSRDTGELFF. In DNA, the CDR3 is TGTGCCACCAGCAGCAGGGACACCGGGGAGCTGTTTTTT.

This clonotype turned up a few times. This sequence joins TRBV20-1 and TRBJ1-5, with 9 positions matching TRBD1. The CDR3 sequence is 16 residues long. Germline CDR1 reads DFQATT; CDR2 reads SNEGSKA (reference sequence). With 3 bases clipped from V and 1 base from J, the junction kept 7 bases outside the gene matches. CDR3 nucleotides: TGCAGTGCTAGTGACAGGGGGACCCCCAGCAATCAGCCCCAGCATTTT. It codes for CSASDRGTPSNQPQHF.

The J gene is TRBJ2-3, the V gene TRBV7-9, with 9 bases that match TRBD2. The CDR3 runs 15 residues. V was pared by 7 bases and J by 4 bases, with 9 bases of the junction left unmatched. Germline assignment: CDR1 SEHNR and CDR2 FQNEAQ (reference sequence). The DNA of the CDR3 is TGTGCCAGCACCCCGATTGGCGGGGGGGCAGATACGCAGTATTTT. Protein sequence: CASTPIGGGADTQYF. Variable domain in full (rest from reference TRBV7-9 and TRBJ2-3): DTGVSQNPRHKITKRGQNVTFRCDPISEHNRLYWYRQTLGQGPEFLTYFQNEAQLEKSRLLSDRFSAERPKGSFSTLEIQRTEQGDSAMYLCASTPIGGGADTQYFGPGTRLTVL.

The genes are TRBV6-4 and TRBJ2-5; the match to TRBD1 covers 7 bases. After removal of 1 base from V and 4 bases from J, the junction contained 3 bases not matched to a gene. The CDR3 has 14 amino acids. Per germline, CDR1 MRHNA and CDR2 SNTAGT. CDR3 sequence reads: CASSDYPGGETQYF. In nucleotides, the CDR3 is TGTGCCAGCAGTGACTATCCAGGGGGAGAGACCCAGTACTTC.

CDR3 protein: CASSVGGVNQPQHF. DNA for the CDR3: TGTGCCAGCAGCGTAGGGGGGGTTAATCAGCCCCAGCATTTT. V and J are TRBV9 and TRBJ1-5; D might be TRBD1 (5 bases). The V end was cut by 0 bases, the J end by 4 bases, with 8 bases between. The CDR3 runs 14 residues. Germline loops: CDR1 SGDLS, CDR2 YYNGEE. The full variable domain, in which reference TRBV9 and TRBJ1-5 provide the parts outside the CDR3, is DSGVTQTPKHLITATGQRVTLRCSPRSGDLSVYWYQQSLDQGLQFLIQYYNGEERAKGNILERFSAQQFPDLHSELNLSSLELGDSALYFCASSVGGVNQPQHFGDGTRLSIL.

The chain recombines TRBV4-2 with TRBJ2-3, with D possibly being TRBD1 (6 bases). CDR1 and CDR2 (germline): LGHNA, YNFKEQ. V lost 4 bases and J 3 bases, leaving 20 bases between the germline ends. The CDR3 runs 17 residues. The CDR3 protein is CASSPSPTGSITDTQYF. The CDR3 region has the DNA TGTGCCAGCAGCCCCAGCCCGACAGGCTCAATTACAGATACGCAGTATTTT.

The rearrangement links TRBV7-9 to TRBJ1-4, with 10 bases matching TRBD1. CDR3 length: 14 amino acids. Trimming at V came to 3 bases and at J to 6 bases, leaving 1 base not matched to a gene. Per the germline V gene, CDR1 is SEHNR and CDR2 is FQNEAQ (reference sequence). The CDR3 coding sequence is TGTGCCAGCAGCTTCGGACAGGGGGATGAAAAACTGTTTTTT. This gives the protein CASSFGQGDEKLFF.

The chain uses TRBV18 and TRBJ2-2; D is possibly TRBD1 (6 bases). Looked up from germline, CDR1 is KGHSH and CDR2 is LQKENI. The CDR3 length is 20 residues. V lost 4 bases, J lost 0 bases, and 24 bases lay in between. The CDR3 region is CASSLTLTRVGGPNTGELFF. In DNA, the CDR3 is TGTGCCAGCTCACTGACCCTCACACGCGTAGGGGGACCGAACACCGGGGAGCTGTTTTTT.